Here is one T cell receptor (beta chain) with its context. What it binds is unknown. Germline loops: CDR1 SGDLS, CDR2 YYNGEE. This CDR3 has 15 amino acids. The V end lost 0 bases, the J end lost 3 bases, and 10 bases lay between the germline ends. The data derive from a study of cytomegalovirus exposure and HLA in healthy donors. Study information: Earlier work reported 95 million to 130 million unique TCR beta sequences from about 190 million T cells. Findings and caveats of the study: Later analysis demonstrated an association between a missense DCLRE1C variant and TCR beta V- and J-gene trimming.

Use of 60 Vbeta and 13 Jbeta primers characterized the PCR. Assay: immunoSEQ multiplex PCR; the TCRdb copy retains only in-frame clones and omits some. Of about 190,000 clones in the sample, approximately 78% were seen once. This clonotype was sampled from a male donor in good health and CMV-seronegative. V gene TRBV9 combines with J gene TRBJ2-1, with D possibly matching TRBD1 (6 bases). Specimen: PBMCs. The CDR3 loop is CASSVEGTNYNEQFF. CDR3 DNA sequence: TGTGCCAGCAGCGTAGAGGGGACAAACTACAATGAGCAGTTCTTC.